In its sample, the clone carrying this T cell receptor beta chain was seen many times. The antigen remains undetermined. Genomic DNA provided the template from which TCR beta VDJ and CDR3 profiles were obtained. TCRdb recomputed calls from the reads with MiXCR, one row per CDR3 protein. This table has 250,000 to 350,000 distinct CDR3 sequences, 56% appearing once. These data belong to a study of CD8+CD57+ T cells in acquired aplastic anemia. Study overall: Sorted CD4+ and CD8+ cells gave an average of roughly 3.3 ug of DNA. Study conclusions and caveats: Patients and controls were not found to differ significantly in CD8+ Simpson's diversity. A set of twenty-nine CD8+ CDR3 sequences was shared between patients and controls, and these sequences appeared highly expressed in patients.

From germline, CDR1 is SGHDT and CDR2 YYEEEE. Trimming pared 3 bases from V and 0 bases from J, leaving 10 bases between. CDR3 length equals 15 residues. CD8+CD57+ cell expansion had been shown by flow cytometry in patients chosen for sequencing. All participating patients were living with severe acquired aplastic anemia. This chain joins TRBV5-6 and TRBJ1-3; TRBD1 is a possible D gene (5 bases). This sequence was found in a human donor with aplastic anemia. Material: sorted CD4+, CD8+, or CD8+CD57+ T cells (not recorded which) from PBMCs. The CDR3 is CASSSTGRSGNTIYF. CDR3 coding DNA: TGTGCCAGCAGCTCCACAGGACGCTCTGGAAACACCATATATTTT.